One sample yielded the 6 T cell receptor beta chains listed below, sequenced in a study of blood T cell repertoires in COVID-19. Profiled with immunoSEQ multiplex PCR; TCRdb holds only in-frame clones, not every one. The table includes approximately 440,000 clones, 88% detected once. The specimen was peripheral blood. All receptors derive from a woman between 45 and 60 years old with COVID-19, enrolled during active disease.

The chain uses TRBV4-1 and TRBJ2-1; D might be TRBD1 (6 bases). Trimming removed 1 base at V and 8 bases at J, with 15 bases between. CDR3 length: 15 residues. Germline V CDR1 and CDR2: MGHRA, YSYEKL. CDR3 amino acids: CASSQGGRGHDEQFF. CDR3 nucleotide sequence: TGCGCCAGCAGCCAAGGGGGCAGGGGTCACGATGAGCAGTTCTTC.

V and J are TRBV10-3 and TRBJ1-1, with TRBD1 matching 7 bases. From germline, CDR1 is ENHRY and CDR2 SYGVKD. This CDR3 contains 14 residues. J lost 11 bases, V lost 2 bases, and 11 bases had no gene match. The CDR3 loop is CAISERQGLIGAFF. The CDR3 DNA sequence: TGTGCCATCAGTGAGCGACAGGGACTTATAGGGGCTTTCTTT.

The rearrangement uses TRBV5-1 and TRBJ1-2, with D maybe TRBD1 (5 bases). Germline V lookup: CDR1 SGHRS, CDR2 YFSETQ. V lost 1 base, J lost 8 bases, and 18 bases lay in between. The CDR3 totals 15 residues. CDR3 sequence: CASSLQPGLARGYTF. CDR3 sequence (DNA): TGCGCCAGCAGCTTGCAGCCGGGACTGGCGAGAGGCTACACCTTC.

V gene TRBV7-3 combines with J gene TRBJ1-4, with 7 nucleotides matching TRBD1. With 0 bases clipped from V and 8 bases from J, the junction kept 3 bases outside the gene matches. This CDR3 is 14 amino acids long. Germline assignment: CDR1 SGHTA and CDR2 FQGTGA. CDR3 sequence: CASSLTGGEEKLFF. As DNA, the CDR3 is TGTGCCAGCAGCTTAACAGGGGGCGAGGAAAAACTGTTTTTT.

The rearrangement uses TRBV18 and TRBJ1-1; D ambiguous. V dropped 3 bases and J dropped 4 bases, with 12 bases sitting between them. CDR3 length: 14 residues. CDR1 KGHSH and CDR2 LQKENI come from the germline V gene. The CDR3 spells CASSPSGVGTEAFF. CDR3 sequence (DNA): TGTGCCAGCTCACCGAGCGGGGTGGGCACTGAAGCTTTCTTT. Drawing the rest from reference TRBV18 and TRBJ1-1, the complete variable domain is NAGVMQNPRHLVRRRGQEARLRCSPMKGHSHVYWYRQLPEEGLKFMVYLQKENIIDESGMPKERFSAEFPKEGPSILRIQQVVRGDSAAYFCASSPSGVGTEAFFGQGTRLTVV.

J is TRBJ1-2 and V is TRBV2; 9 positions agree with TRBD1. With V trimmed by 8 bases and J by 8 bases, 9 bases remained unmatched. The CDR3 runs 13 residues. Germline V gives CDR1 SNHLY, CDR2 FYNNEI. CDR3 sequence reads: CASRGQGIEGYTF. The DNA for the CDR3 is TGTGCCAGCCGGGGACAGGGCATCGAGGGCTACACCTTC.